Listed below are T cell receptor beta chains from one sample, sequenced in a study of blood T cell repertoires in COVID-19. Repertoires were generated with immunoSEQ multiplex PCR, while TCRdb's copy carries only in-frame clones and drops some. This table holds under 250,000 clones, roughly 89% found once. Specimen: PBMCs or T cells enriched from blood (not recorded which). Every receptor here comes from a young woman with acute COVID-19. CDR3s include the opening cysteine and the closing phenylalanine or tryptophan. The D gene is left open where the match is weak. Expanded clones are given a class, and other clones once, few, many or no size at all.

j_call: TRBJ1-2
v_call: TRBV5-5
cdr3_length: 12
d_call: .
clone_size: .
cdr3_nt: TGTGCCAGCAGCTCGGACTACTATGGCTACACCTTC
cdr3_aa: CASSSDYYGYTF

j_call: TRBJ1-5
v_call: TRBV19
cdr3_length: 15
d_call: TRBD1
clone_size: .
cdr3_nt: TGTGCCAGTAGTATGGGGACAGGGGTCACTCAGCCCCAGCATTTT
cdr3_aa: CASSMGTGVTQPQHF

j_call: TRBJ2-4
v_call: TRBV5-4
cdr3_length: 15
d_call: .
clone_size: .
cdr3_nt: TGTGCCAGCAGCCTGAGGGGGGGAACCCAAAACATTCAGTACTTC
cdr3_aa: CASSLRGGTQNIQYF

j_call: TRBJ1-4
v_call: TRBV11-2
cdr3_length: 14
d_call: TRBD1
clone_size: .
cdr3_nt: TGTGCCAGCAGCCGGGACAGGAATAATGAAAAACTGTTTTTT
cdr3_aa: CASSRDRNNEKLFF

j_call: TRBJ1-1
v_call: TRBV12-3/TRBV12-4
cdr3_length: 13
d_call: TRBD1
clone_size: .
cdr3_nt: TGTGCCAGCACCGGACAGGGCCCCGATCAAGCTTTCTTT
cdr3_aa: CASTGQGPDQAFF

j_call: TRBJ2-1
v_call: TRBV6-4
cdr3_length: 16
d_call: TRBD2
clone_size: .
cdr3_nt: TGTGCCAGCAGTGACGGAGCGGGGGGGGGATCGAATGAGCAGTTCTTC
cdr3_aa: CASSDGAGGGSNEQFF

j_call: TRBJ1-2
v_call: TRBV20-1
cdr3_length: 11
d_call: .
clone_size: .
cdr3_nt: TGCAGTGCTAGAGACCAGGGTGGCTACACCTTC
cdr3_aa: CSARDQGGYTF

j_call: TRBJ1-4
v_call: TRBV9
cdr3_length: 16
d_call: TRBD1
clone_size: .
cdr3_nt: TGTGCCAGCAGCCTGGGAGCAGGACAGGGGTCGGGAAAACTGTTTTTT
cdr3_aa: CASSLGAGQGSGKLFF

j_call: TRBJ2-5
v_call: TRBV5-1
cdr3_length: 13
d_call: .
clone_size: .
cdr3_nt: TGCGCCAGCAGCTTGCCTAGCCAGGAGACCCAGTACTTC
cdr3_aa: CASSLPSQETQYF

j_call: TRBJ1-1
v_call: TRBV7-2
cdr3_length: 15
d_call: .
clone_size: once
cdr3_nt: TGTGCCAGCAGCTCAGAAGGACATCCGAACACTGAAGCTTTCTTT
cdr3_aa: CASSSEGHPNTEAFF

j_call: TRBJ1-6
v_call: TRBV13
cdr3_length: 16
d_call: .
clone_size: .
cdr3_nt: TGTGCCAGCAGCTTAGGGGCGGGGGCAGAGAATTCACCCCTCCACTTT
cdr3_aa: CASSLGAGAENSPLHF

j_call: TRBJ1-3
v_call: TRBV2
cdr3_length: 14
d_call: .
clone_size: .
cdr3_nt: TGTGCCAGCAGTGACGGGAGCTCTGGAAACACCATATATTTT
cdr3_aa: CASSDGSSGNTIYF

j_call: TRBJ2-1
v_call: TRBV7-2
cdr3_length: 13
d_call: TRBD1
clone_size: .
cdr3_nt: TGTGCCAGCAGCGACCGGGACAGTTCCTGGCAGTTCTTC
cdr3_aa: CASSDRDSSWQFF

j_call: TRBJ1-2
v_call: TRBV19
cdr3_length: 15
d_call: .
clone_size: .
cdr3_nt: TGTGCCAGTAGTGACCGACAGCAACTTAACTATGGCTACACCTTC
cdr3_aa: CASSDRQQLNYGYTF

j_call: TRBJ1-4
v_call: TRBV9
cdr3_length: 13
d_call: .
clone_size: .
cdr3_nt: TGTGCCAGCAGCGGCTCAACGGGGGAAAAACTGTTTTTT
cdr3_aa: CASSGSTGEKLFF

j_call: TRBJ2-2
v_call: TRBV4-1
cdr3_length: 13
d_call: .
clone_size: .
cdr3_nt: TGCGCCAGCAGCCAAAGGGGCACCGGGGAGCTGTTTTTT
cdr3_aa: CASSQRGTGELFF

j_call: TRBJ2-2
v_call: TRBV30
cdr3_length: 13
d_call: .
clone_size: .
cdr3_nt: TGTGCCTGGAGTGTCAGGAACACCGGGGAGCTGTTTTTT
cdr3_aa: CAWSVRNTGELFF

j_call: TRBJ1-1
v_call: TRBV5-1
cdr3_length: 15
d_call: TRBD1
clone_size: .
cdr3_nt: TGCGCCAGCAGCTTGGATACAGGGGGAAACACTGAAGCTTTCTTT
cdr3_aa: CASSLDTGGNTEAFF

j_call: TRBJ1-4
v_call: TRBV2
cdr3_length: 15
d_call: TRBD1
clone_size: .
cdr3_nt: TGTGCCAGCAGTGAATTCGGGACAGGGGTGGAAAAACTGTTTTTT
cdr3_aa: CASSEFGTGVEKLFF

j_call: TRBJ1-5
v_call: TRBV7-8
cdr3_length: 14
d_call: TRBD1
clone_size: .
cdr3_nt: TGTGCCAGCAGCTTAGCGGGGGGCGGGGACAGGCAGCATTTT
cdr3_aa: CASSLAGGGDRQHF